A single sample gave rise to the 29 T cell receptor beta chains below, sequenced in a study of blood T cell repertoires in COVID-19. TCRdb's copy holds only in-frame clones and misses some; the assay was immunoSEQ multiplex PCR. The sample holds roughly 110,000 clones, 82% seen once. The sample taken for sequencing was peripheral blood. The source of these receptors is a man aged 70 or older with acute or convalescent COVID-19.

This sequence joins TRBV28 and TRBJ1-2; 8 bases are shared with TRBD1. The V segment lost 4 bases and the J segment 5 bases; nucleotides outside the gene matches: 3. The CDR3 length is 13 residues. CDR1 and CDR2 (germline): MDHEN, SYDVKM. CDR3 sequence: CASSWGQAYGYTF. CDR3 DNA sequence: TGTGCCAGCAGTTGGGGACAGGCATATGGCTACACCTTC.

This clone was recorded only once. The chain employs TRBV18 and TRBJ2-1, with 8 bases matching TRBD2. Germline V gene data show CDR1 as KGHSH and CDR2 as LQKENI. The CDR3 covers 16 residues. Trimming removed 4 bases from V and 10 bases from J; junction bases left unmatched: 15. The CDR3 here is CASSLRSGRAVKEQFF. The CDR3 DNA reads TGTGCCAGCTCACTTAGATCCGGGAGGGCCGTCAAGGAGCAGTTCTTC.

This chain links TRBV7-9 with TRBJ1-3; unclear D gene. CDR3 length: 13 residues. V was cut by 6 bases and J by 3 bases, with 9 bases left in between. Germline V CDR1 and CDR2: SEHNR, FQNEAQ (reference sequence). CDR3 coding DNA: TGTGCCAGCAGGGTGGGGAGTGGAAACACCATATATTTT. It yields the protein CASRVGSGNTIYF.

The chain is built from TRBV6-5 and TRBJ1-6; the D is unclear. V was pared by 6 bases and J by 7 bases, with 7 bases between. Germline CDR1 MNHEY, CDR2 SVGAGI. The CDR3 is 12 amino acids. The DNA for the CDR3 is TGTGCCAGCAGCTCCTCGAATTCACCCCTCCACTTT. Encoded protein: CASSSSNSPLHF.

V usage is TRBV24-1 and J usage is TRBJ2-5; D might be TRBD1 (7 bases). The germline V gene has CDR1 KGHDR and CDR2 SFDVKD. This CDR3 region has 16 residues. The V end lost 2 bases, the J end lost 5 bases, and 17 bases lay between the germline ends. The CDR3, as DNA: TGTGCCACCAGTGATTGGCAGGGGGGCAGCCAGGAGACCCAGTACTTC. This codes for CATSDWQGGSQETQYF.

The count of this clone is one. J is TRBJ1-1 and V is TRBV28; 8 nucleotides match TRBD1. V lost 6 bases to trimming and J lost 1 base; unmatched junction nucleotides: 4. Germline CDR1 reads MDHEN; CDR2 reads SYDVKM. CDR3 length: 14 residues. CDR3 loop: CASRIQGGNTEAFF. DNA for the CDR3: TGTGCCAGCAGGATACAGGGGGGGAACACTGAAGCTTTCTTT.

The J gene is TRBJ1-3, the V gene TRBV6-1; 9 nucleotides align to TRBD1. CDR3 length: 17 residues. CDR1 and CDR2 from the germline V gene are MNHNS and SASEGT. V trimming: 1 base; J trimming: 5 bases; junction bases outside the gene matches: 9. The CDR3 region is CASSEGRGQGSRNTIYF. Here the CDR3 DNA reads TGTGCCAGCAGTGAAGGAAGGGGACAGGGAAGTCGAAACACCATATATTTT.

This chain links TRBV5-1 with TRBJ2-7; perhaps TRBD2 as D (6 bases). The V gene lost 1 base and the J gene lost 2 bases, with 13 bases spanning the gap. The V gene's germline CDR1 is SGHRS and CDR2 YFSETQ. This CDR3 spans 15 amino acids. This CDR3 is CASSLSEGLTYEQYF. The CDR3 nucleotides are TGCGCCAGCAGCTTGTCCGAGGGACTCACCTACGAGCAGTACTTC. The variable domain in full, completed from reference TRBV5-1 and TRBJ2-7, reads KAGVTQTPRYLIKTRGQQVTLSCSPISGHRSVSWYQQTPGQGLQFLFEYFSETQRNKGNFPGRFSGRQFSNSRSEMNVSTLELGDSALYLCASSLSEGLTYEQYFGPGTRLTVT.

The chain carries TRBV3-1 (or the pseudogene TRBV3-2) and TRBJ2-1; D is perhaps TRBD2 (6 bases). Between the trimmed V and J ends, which lost 2 bases and 10 bases, there was a span of 15 bases. The CDR3 has 14 residues. Germline loops: CDR1 LGHDT, CDR2 YNNKEL (reference sequence). The CDR3 bases are TGTGCCAGCAGCCAAAACCGGAGGGAAGGGGAGCAGTTCTTC. Translating it yields CASSQNRREGEQFF.

This rearrangement joins TRBV7-9 to TRBJ1-3; maybe TRBD1 (5 bases). The CDR3 runs 17 residues. With 5 bases removed from V and 2 bases from J, the gap between germline ends came to 19 bases. CDR1 is SEHNR, CDR2 FQNEAQ, per germline (reference sequence). The chain's CDR3 is CASSLHAPGFAGNTIYF. CDR3 bases: TGTGCCAGCAGCCTCCACGCCCCAGGGTTCGCTGGAAACACCATATATTTT.

The chain recombines TRBV30 with TRBJ2-1; D is possibly TRBD1 (5 bases). Deletions cut 1 base from V and 2 bases from J, with 12 bases between. This CDR3 comprises 15 residues. CDR1 GTSNPN and CDR2 SVGIG come from the germline V gene (reference sequence). Here the CDR3 reads CAWSAKGAAYNEQFF. CDR3 DNA: TGTGCCTGGAGTGCAAAAGGGGCAGCCTACAATGAGCAGTTCTTC.

The chain links TRBV28 to TRBJ1-4, with unresolved D. V was cut by 11 bases and J by 3 bases, with 10 bases left in between. The CDR3 covers 12 residues. Germline assignment: CDR1 MDHEN and CDR2 SYDVKM. The CDR3 protein is CAAEASNEKLFF. Written as DNA, the CDR3 is TGTGCCGCGGAGGCGTCTAATGAAAAACTGTTTTTT.

The rearrangement links TRBV24-1 to TRBJ1-1, with 9 bases lining up with TRBD1. The trim removed 0 bases at V and 5 bases at J, leaving 9 bases unmatched. The length of the CDR3 is 17 residues. Germline values: CDR1 KGHDR, CDR2 SFDVKD. In DNA, the CDR3 is TGTGCCACCAGTGATTTGAGGGACAGGGAATTTCGGACTGAAGCTTTCTTT. Protein product: CATSDLRDREFRTEAFF.

This sequence joins TRBV29-1 and TRBJ1-5; a possible D gene is TRBD1 (5 bases). CDR1 SQVTM and CDR2 ANQGSEA come from the germline V gene. The V and J ends lost 7 bases and 7 bases respectively, with 17 bases between them. The CDR3 loop spans 13 amino acids. The CDR3 spells CSAQGDAGQPQHF. CDR3 nucleotides: TGCAGCGCCCAAGGGGATGCGGGGCAGCCCCAGCATTTT.

V gene TRBV18 combines with J gene TRBJ1-2; 8 nucleotides align to TRBD1. The germline gives CDR1 KGHSH, CDR2 LQKENI. V shed 3 bases and J 4 bases; nucleotides not matched to a gene: 7. This CDR3 is built from 15 residues. The CDR3 coding sequence is TGTGCCAGCTCACCGCAACAGGGGGTTTTCTATGGCTACACCTTC. Its protein product is CASSPQQGVFYGYTF.

The CDR3: CASQRVDIYSPLHF. The CDR3 coding sequence is TGTGCCAGCCAGAGGGTCGATATTTATTCACCCCTCCACTTT. The chain links TRBV18 to TRBJ1-6, with unresolved D. This CDR3 region has 14 residues. Trimming cost V 8 bases and J 8 bases, with 16 bases left between them. Germline CDR1 reads KGHSH; CDR2 reads LQKENI.

This chain connects TRBV10-2 to TRBJ2-7; 9 nucleotides align to TRBD1. Germline CDR1 WSHSY, CDR2 SAAADI. The CDR3 has 15 residues. V gave up 5 bases and J gave up 0 bases; unmatched junction bases: 5. The CDR3 sequence is CASSRTGGTSYEQYF. CDR3 sequence (DNA): TGCGCCAGCAGTCGCACAGGGGGCACCTCCTACGAGCAGTACTTC.

The rearrangement joins TRBV28 to TRBJ1-2; TRBD1 might be the D (6 bases). There are 11 residues in the CDR3. Germline lookup yields CDR1 MDHEN and CDR2 SYDVKM. Trimming stripped 4 bases from V and 8 bases from J, with 8 bases between. The CDR3, as DNA: TGTGCCAGCAGTTCAGGGGTAGGCTACACCTTC. Protein product: CASSSGVGYTF.

J is TRBJ2-3 and V is TRBV10-3, with D perhaps TRBD1 (7 bases). This CDR3 has 17 amino acids. From germline, CDR1 is ENHRY and CDR2 SYGVKD. The V end was cut by 2 bases, the J end by 7 bases, with 22 bases between. The chain's CDR3 is CAISEIGRGGSIHTQYF. Here the CDR3 DNA reads TGTGCCATCAGTGAGATCGGGAGAGGGGGCTCAATACATACGCAGTATTTT.

The V and J genes are TRBV19 and TRBJ1-1; D not certain. Trimming removed 5 bases at V and 6 bases at J, with 10 bases between. The CDR3 contains 12 residues. The V gene's germline CDR1 is LNHDA and CDR2 SQIVND (reference sequence). The CDR3 here is CASSVRGAEAFF. The CDR3 DNA is TGTGCCAGTAGTGTACGCGGCGCTGAAGCTTTCTTT. The full variable domain, completed using reference TRBV19 and TRBJ1-1, is DGGITQSPKYLFRKEGQNVTLSCEQNLNHDAMYWYRQDPGQGLRLIYYSQIVNDFQKGDIAEGYSVSREKKESFPLTVTSAQKNPTAFYLCASSVRGAEAFFGQGTRLTVV.

V gene TRBV14 combines with J gene TRBJ1-1; D gene uncertain. CDR1 and CDR2 (germline): SGHDN, FVKESK. The CDR3 runs 15 residues. V gave up 0 bases and J gave up 3 bases, with 11 bases separating them. The CDR3 nucleotides are TGTGCCAGCAGCCAAGAAGCGGGGAGGTACACTGAAGCTTTCTTT. Translating it yields CASSQEAGRYTEAFF.

The V gene is TRBV7-3, the J gene TRBJ2-1; maybe TRBD2 (5 bases). The germline gives CDR1 SGHTA, CDR2 FQGTGA. The CDR3 sequence is 14 residues long. V gave up 2 bases and J gave up 9 bases, with 14 bases separating them. CDR3 region: CASSLEGRTGEQFF. The CDR3 DNA is TGTGCCAGCAGCTTAGAGGGTCGGACCGGTGAGCAGTTCTTC.

This chain connects TRBV6-6 to TRBJ1-4; TRBD1 matches at 8 bases. Per germline, CDR1 MNHNY and CDR2 SVGAGI (reference sequence). The CDR3 totals 13 residues. V was clipped by 6 bases and J by 8 bases; unmatched bases: 5. CDR3 sequence reads: CASRPGQVEKLFF. For the CDR3, the DNA is TGTGCCAGCAGGCCGGGACAGGTAGAAAAACTGTTTTTT.

The genes are TRBV7-6 and TRBJ2-1; a weak D match, TRBD1 (6 bases). V lost 5 bases, J lost 2 bases, and 13 bases lay in between. This CDR3 is built from 15 residues. From germline, CDR1 is SGHVS and CDR2 FNYEAQ. The CDR3 region has the DNA TGTGCCAGCAGCAACCGGGACACCCCCTACAATGAGCAGTTCTTC. It specifies CASSNRDTPYNEQFF. The whole variable domain, remainder taken from reference TRBV7-6 and TRBJ2-1, is GAGVSQSPRYKVTKRGQDVALRCDPISGHVSLYWYRQALGQGPEFLTYFNYEAQQDKSGLPNDRFSAERPEGSISTLTIQRTEQRDSAMYRCASSNRDTPYNEQFFGPGTRLTVL.

The genes are TRBV30 and TRBJ1-3; D remains unclear. The CDR3 totals 14 residues. The V gene lost 3 bases and the J gene lost 3 bases, with 12 bases spanning the gap. CDR1 and CDR2 (germline): GTSNPN, SVGIG (reference sequence). The CDR3 DNA sequence: TGTGCCTGGAGGACCGGGGAAGTTGGAAACACCATATATTTT. Its protein is CAWRTGEVGNTIYF.

This clone was counted a few times. CDR3 residues: CASSTRQGGGYTF. The CDR3 nucleotides read TGTGCCAGCAGTACCAGACAGGGAGGTGGCTACACCTTC. The chain employs TRBV27 and TRBJ1-2; TRBD1 matches 7 bases. V lost 5 bases and J lost 7; bases outside the gene matches: 7. CDR3 length equals 13 residues. CDR1 MNHEY and CDR2 SMNVEV come from the germline V gene (reference sequence).

The chain links TRBV25-1 to TRBJ2-2, with TRBD1 matching 8 bases. The junction had 9 bases not matched to a gene; V was cut back by 4 bases and J by 8 bases. The V gene's germline CDR1 is MGHDK and CDR2 SYGVNS. CDR3 length: 15 amino acids. Here the CDR3 reads CASSGDRGPGGELFF. As DNA, the CDR3 is TGTGCCAGCAGTGGAGACAGGGGCCCCGGGGGGGAGCTGTTTTTT.

The chain couples TRBV18 to TRBJ1-1; 8 nucleotides line up with TRBD1. This CDR3 spans 16 amino acids. J gave up 4 bases and V 3 bases, and 10 bases lay outside the gene matches. Germline V gene sequence: CDR1 KGHSH, CDR2 LQKENI. This CDR3 reads CASSPRGQGGGTEAFF. CDR3 nucleotides: TGTGCCAGCTCACCCCGAGGACAGGGCGGGGGCACTGAAGCTTTCTTT.

The gene calls are TRBV30 and TRBJ1-1, with 10 bases lining up with TRBD1. CDR1 and CDR2 from the germline V gene are GTSNPN and SVGIG (reference sequence). V trimming: 7 bases; J trimming: 11 bases; junction bases outside the gene matches: 10. This CDR3 comprises 12 residues. DNA for the CDR3: TGTGCCTACGGGACAGGGGCCCCACGGGCTTTCTTT. Its translation is CAYGTGAPRAFF.